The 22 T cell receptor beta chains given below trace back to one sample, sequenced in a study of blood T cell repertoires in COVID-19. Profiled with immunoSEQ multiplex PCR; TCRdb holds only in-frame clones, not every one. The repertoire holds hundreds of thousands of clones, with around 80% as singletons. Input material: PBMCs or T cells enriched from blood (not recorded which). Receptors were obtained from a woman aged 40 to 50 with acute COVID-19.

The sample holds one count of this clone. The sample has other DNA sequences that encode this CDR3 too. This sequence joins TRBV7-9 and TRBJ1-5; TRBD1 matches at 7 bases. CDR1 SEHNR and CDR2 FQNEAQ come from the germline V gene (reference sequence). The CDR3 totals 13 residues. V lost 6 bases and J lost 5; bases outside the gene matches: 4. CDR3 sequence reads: CASSLTGDQPQHF. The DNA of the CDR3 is TGTGCCAGCAGTCTAACAGGGGATCAGCCCCAGCATTTT.

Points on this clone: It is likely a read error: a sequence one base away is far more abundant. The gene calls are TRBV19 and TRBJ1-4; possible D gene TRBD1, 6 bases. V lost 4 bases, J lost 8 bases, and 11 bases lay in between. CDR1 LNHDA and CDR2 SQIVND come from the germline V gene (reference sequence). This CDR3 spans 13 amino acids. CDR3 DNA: TGTGCCAGTAGTACAGGGGTTCGGGAAAAACTGTTTTTT. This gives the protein CASSTGVREKLFF.

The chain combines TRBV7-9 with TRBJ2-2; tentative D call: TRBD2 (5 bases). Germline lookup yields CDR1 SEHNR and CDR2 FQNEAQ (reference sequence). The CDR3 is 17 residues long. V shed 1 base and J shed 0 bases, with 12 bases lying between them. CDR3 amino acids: CASSLVTGTANTGELFF. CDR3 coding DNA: TGTGCCAGCAGCTTAGTAACGGGAACAGCGAACACCGGGGAGCTGTTTTTT.

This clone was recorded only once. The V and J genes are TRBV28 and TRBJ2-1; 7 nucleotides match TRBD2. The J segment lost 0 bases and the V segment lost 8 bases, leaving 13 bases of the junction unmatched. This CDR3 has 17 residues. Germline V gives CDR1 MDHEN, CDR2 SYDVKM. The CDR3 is CASSAVAGEGSYNEQFF. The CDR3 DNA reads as TGTGCCAGCTCCGCGGTGGCGGGAGAGGGCTCCTACAATGAGCAGTTCTTC.

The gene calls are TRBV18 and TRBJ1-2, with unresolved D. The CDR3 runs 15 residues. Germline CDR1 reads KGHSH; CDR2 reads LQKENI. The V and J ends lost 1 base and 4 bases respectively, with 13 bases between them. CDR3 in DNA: TGTGCCAGCTCACCACAGAACAGACCCGTCTATGGCTACACCTTC. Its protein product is CASSPQNRPVYGYTF.

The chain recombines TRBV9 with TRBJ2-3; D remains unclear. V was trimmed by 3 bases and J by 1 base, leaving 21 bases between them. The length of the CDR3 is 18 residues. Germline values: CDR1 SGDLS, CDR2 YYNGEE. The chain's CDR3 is CASSAQSQAAAGTDTQYF. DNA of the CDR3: TGTGCCAGCAGCGCCCAAAGTCAGGCCGCTGCCGGCACAGATACGCAGTATTTT. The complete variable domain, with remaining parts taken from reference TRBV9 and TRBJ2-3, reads DSGVTQTPKHLITATGQRVTLRCSPRSGDLSVYWYQQSLDQGLQFLIQYYNGEERAKGNILERFSAQQFPDLHSELNLSSLELGDSALYFCASSAQSQAAAGTDTQYFGPGTRLTVL.

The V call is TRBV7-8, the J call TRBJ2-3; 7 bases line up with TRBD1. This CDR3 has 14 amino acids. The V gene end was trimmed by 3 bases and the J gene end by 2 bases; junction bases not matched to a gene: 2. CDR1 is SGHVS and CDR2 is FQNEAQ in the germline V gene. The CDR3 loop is CASSFDRATDTQYF. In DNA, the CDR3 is TGTGCCAGCAGCTTTGACAGGGCCACAGATACGCAGTATTTT. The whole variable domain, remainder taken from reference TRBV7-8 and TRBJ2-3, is GAGVSQSPRYKVAKRGQDVALRCDPISGHVSLFWYQQALGQGPEFLTYFQNEAQLDKSGLPSDRFFAERPEGSVSTLKIQRTQQEDSAVYLCASSFDRATDTQYFGPGTRLTVL.

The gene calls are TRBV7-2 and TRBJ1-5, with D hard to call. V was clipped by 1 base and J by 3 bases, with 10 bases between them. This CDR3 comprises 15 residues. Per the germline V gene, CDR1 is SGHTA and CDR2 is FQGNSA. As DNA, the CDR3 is TGTGCCAGCAGCTTAGGGCAGGCTCTCAATCAGCCCCAGCATTTT. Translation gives CASSLGQALNQPQHF.

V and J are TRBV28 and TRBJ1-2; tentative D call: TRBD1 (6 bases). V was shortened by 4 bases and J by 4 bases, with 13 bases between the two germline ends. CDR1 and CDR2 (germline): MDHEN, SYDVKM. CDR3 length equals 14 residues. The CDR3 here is CASSSSDSTYGYTF. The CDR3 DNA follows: TGTGCCAGCAGTTCATCGGACAGCACCTATGGCTACACCTTC.

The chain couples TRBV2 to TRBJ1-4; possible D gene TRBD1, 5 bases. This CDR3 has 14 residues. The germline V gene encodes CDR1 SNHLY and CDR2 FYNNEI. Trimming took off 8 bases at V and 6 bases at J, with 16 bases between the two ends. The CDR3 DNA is TGTGCCAGCGGGGATTGGGGCCTGGATGAAAAACTGTTTTTT. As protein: CASGDWGLDEKLFF. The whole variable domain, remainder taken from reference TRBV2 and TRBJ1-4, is EPEVTQTPSHQVTQMGQEVILRCVPISNHLYFYWYRQILGQKVEFLVSFYNNEISEKSEIFDDQFSVERPDGSNFTLKIRSTKLEDSAMYFCASGDWGLDEKLFFGSGTQLSVL.

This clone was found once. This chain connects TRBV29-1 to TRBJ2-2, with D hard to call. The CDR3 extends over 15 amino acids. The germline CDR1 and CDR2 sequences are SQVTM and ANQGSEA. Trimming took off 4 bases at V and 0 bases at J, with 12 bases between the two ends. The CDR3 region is CSVVGLATNTGELFF. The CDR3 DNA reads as TGCAGCGTTGTTGGGCTCGCAACGAACACCGGGGAGCTGTTTTTT.

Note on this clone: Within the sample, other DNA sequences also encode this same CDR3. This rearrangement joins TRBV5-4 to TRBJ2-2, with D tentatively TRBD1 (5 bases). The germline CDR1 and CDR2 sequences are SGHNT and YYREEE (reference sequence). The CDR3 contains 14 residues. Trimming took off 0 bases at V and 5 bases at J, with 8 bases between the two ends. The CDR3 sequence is CASSLVQGTGELFF. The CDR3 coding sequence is TGTGCCAGCAGCTTGGTCCAGGGAACCGGGGAGCTGTTTTTT.

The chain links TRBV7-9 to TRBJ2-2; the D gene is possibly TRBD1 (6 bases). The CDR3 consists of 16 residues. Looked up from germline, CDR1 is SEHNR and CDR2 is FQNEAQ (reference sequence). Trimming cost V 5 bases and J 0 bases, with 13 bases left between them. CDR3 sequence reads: CASSPQGGPNTGELFF. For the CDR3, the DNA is TGTGCCAGCAGCCCACAGGGCGGCCCGAACACCGGGGAGCTGTTTTTT.

The CDR3 nucleotides read TGCGCCAGCAGCCCGTATTACCCAAACGCGGAGGCTAATGAAAAACTGTTTTTT. Residues: CASSPYYPNAEANEKLFF. This chain joins TRBV4-1 and TRBJ1-4; no reliable D call. This CDR3 is 18 amino acids long. In germline, CDR1 is MGHRA, CDR2 YSYEKL. Trimming cost V 4 bases and J 3 bases, with 21 bases left between them.

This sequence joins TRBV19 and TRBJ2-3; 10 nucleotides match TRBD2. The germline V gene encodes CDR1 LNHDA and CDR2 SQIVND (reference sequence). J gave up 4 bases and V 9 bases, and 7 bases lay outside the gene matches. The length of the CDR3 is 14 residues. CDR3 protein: CARTAGGRSDTQYF. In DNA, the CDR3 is TGTGCCAGAACAGCGGGAGGGCGGTCAGATACGCAGTATTTT.

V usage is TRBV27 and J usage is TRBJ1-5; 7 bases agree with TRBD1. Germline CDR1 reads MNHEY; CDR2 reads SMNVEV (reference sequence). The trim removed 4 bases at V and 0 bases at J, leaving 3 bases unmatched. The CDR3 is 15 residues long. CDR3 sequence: CASSWDRNSNQPQHF. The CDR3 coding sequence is TGTGCCAGCAGTTGGGACAGAAATAGCAATCAGCCCCAGCATTTT.

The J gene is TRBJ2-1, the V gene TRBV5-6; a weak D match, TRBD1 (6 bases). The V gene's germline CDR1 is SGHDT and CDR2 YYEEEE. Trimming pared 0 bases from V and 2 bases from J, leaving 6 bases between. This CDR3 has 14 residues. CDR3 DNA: TGTGCCAGCAGCTTGGAGGGGGCCTACAATGAGCAGTTCTTC. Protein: CASSLEGAYNEQFF.

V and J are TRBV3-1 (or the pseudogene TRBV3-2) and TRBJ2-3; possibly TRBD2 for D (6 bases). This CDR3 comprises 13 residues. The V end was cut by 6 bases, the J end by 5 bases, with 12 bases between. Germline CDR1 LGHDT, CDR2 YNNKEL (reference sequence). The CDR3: CASRDRERDTQYF. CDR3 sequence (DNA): TGTGCCAGCAGAGACCGGGAGAGAGATACGCAGTATTTT.

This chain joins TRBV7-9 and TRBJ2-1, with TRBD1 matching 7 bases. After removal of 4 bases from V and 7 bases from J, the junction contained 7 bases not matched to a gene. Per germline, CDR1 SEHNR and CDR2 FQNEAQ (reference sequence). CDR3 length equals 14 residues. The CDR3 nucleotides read TGTGCCAGCAGCTATTTTAGCAGGGGGAATGAGCAGTTCTTC. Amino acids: CASSYFSRGNEQFF.

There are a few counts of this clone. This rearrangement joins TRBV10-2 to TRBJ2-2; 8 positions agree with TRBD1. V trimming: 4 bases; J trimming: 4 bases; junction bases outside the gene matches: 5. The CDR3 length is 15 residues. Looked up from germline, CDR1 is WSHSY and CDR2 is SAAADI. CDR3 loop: CASSGPQGVTGELFF. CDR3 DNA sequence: TGCGCCAGCAGTGGTCCACAGGGGGTCACCGGGGAGCTGTTTTTT.

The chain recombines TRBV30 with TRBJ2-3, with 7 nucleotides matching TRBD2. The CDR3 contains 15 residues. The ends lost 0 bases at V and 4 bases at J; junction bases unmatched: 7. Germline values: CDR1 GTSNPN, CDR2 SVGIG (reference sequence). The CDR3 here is CAWSVLRGSPDTQYF. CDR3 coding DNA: TGTGCCTGGAGTGTACTGCGGGGGTCCCCAGATACGCAGTATTTT.

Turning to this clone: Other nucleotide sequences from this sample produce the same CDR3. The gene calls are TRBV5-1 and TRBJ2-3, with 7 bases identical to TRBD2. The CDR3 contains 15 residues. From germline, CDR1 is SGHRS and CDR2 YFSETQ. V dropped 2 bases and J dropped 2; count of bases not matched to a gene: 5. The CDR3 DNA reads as TGCGCCAGCAGCTTTGGCGGGGGAAACACAGATACGCAGTATTTT. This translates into CASSFGGGNTDTQYF.